The rows below give T cell receptor beta chains drawn from one sample of a study of naive and memory T cell subsets. TCRdb used MiXCR to reprocess the UMI-ligation and nested PCR reads, holding one entry per CDR3 protein. The table records roughly 83,000 distinct CDR3 sequences, around 10% of them present only once. The sequenced sample was naive CD4+ T cells from blood. All receptors come from a human donor in good health. Both conserved end residues are trimmed from each CDR3.

v_gene,CDR3aa
TRBV11-2,ASSTGTGQIEAF
TRBV20-1,SARSGSGHDEQY
TRBV6-2/TRBV6-3,ASTEGLHQYEQY
TRBV3-1,ASSHSGLSSAAF
TRBV4-2,ASSQAQGEETQY
TRBV4-1,ASSQDRQNHYGYT
TRBV12-3/TRBV12-4,ASSFTGYSNQPQH
TRBV2,ASRRTGVETQY
TRBV20-1,SVGPSTDTQY
TRBV12-3/TRBV12-4,ASSLPAEKLF